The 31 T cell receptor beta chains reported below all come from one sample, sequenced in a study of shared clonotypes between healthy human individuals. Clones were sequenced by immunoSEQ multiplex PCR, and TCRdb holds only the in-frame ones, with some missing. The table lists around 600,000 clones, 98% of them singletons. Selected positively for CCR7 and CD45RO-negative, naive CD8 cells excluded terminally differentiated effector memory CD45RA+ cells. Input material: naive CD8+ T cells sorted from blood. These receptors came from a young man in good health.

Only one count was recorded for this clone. The CDR3 DNA reads as TGTGCCAGCAGTGAATTTTTGGGGGAGGCGCACTACGAGCAGTACTTC. This encodes CASSEFLGEAHYEQYF. V gene TRBV6-1 combines with J gene TRBJ2-7; D perhaps matches TRBD2 (6 bases). The CDR3 is 16 amino acids. Germline V gives CDR1 MNHNS, CDR2 SASEGT. V gave up 2 bases and J gave up 3 bases, with 17 bases separating them.

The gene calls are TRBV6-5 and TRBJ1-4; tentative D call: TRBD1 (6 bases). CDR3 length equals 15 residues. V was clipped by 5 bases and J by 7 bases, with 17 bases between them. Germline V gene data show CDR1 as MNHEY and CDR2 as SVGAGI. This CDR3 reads CASSITRGAAEKLFF. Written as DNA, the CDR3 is TGTGCCAGCAGTATTACCAGGGGCGCAGCTGAAAAACTGTTTTTT.

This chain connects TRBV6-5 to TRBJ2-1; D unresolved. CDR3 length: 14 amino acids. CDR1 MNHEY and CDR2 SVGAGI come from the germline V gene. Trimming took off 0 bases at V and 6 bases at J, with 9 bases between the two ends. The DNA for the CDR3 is TGTGCCAGCAGTTACTCGGGGTTTGGCAATGAGCAGTTCTTC. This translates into CASSYSGFGNEQFF.

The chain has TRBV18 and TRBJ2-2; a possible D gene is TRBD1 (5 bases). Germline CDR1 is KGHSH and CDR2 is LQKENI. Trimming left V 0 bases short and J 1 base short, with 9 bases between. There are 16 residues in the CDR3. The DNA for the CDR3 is TGTGCCAGCTCACCACCCCCCACAGGGAACACCGGGGAGCTGTTTTTT. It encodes CASSPPPTGNTGELFF.

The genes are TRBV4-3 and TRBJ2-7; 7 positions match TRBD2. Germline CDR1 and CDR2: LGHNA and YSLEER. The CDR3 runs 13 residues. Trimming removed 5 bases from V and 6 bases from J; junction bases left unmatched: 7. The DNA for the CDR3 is TGCGCCAGCAGCTACGACCGACTAGCCGAGCAGTACTTC. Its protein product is CASSYDRLAEQYF.

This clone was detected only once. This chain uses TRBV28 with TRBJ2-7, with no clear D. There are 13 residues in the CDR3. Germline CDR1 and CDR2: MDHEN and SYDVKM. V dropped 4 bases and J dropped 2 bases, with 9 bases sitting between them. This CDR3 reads CASSYAPTYEQYF. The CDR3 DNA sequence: TGTGCCAGCAGTTACGCCCCAACCTACGAGCAGTACTTC.

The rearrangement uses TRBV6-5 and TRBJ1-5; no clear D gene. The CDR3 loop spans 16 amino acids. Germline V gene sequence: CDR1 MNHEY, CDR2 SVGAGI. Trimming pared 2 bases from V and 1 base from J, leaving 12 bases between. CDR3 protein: CASSYGGLRSNQPQHF. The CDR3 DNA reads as TGTGCCAGCAGTTACGGAGGGTTGAGAAGCAATCAGCCCCAGCATTTT.

Written as DNA, the CDR3 is TGTGCCAGCAGTGATTCGGGTACCGGGGAGCTGTTTTTT. Encoded protein: CASSDSGTGELFF. V and J are TRBV25-1 and TRBJ2-2, with no clear D. The V gene's germline CDR1 is MGHDK and CDR2 SYGVNS. The CDR3 is 13 residues long. Trimming removed 3 bases from V and 5 bases from J, with 7 bases in between. The full variable domain, in which reference TRBV25-1 and TRBJ2-2 provide the parts outside the CDR3, is EADIYQTPRYLVIGTGKKITLECSQTMGHDKMYWYQQDPGMELHLIHYSYGVNSTEKGDLSSESTVSRIRTEHFPLTLESARPSHTSQYLCASSDSGTGELFFGEGSRLTVL.

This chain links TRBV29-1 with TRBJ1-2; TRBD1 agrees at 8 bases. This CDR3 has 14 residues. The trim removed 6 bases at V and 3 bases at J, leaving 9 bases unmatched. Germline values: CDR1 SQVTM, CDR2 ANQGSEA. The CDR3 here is CSVHGQGTHYGYTF. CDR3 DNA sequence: TGCAGCGTCCACGGACAGGGAACTCACTATGGCTACACCTTC. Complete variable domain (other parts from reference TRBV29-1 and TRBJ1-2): SAVISQKPSRDICQRGTSLTIQCQVDSQVTMMFWYRQQPGQSLTLIATANQGSEATYESGFVIDKFPISRPNLTFSTLTVSNMSPEDSSIYLCSVHGQGTHYGYTFGSGTRLTVV.

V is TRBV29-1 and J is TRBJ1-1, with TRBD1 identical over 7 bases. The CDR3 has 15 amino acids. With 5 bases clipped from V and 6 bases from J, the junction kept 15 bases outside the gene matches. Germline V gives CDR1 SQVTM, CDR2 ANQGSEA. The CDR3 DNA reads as TGCAGCGTTCTGCCATCGACAGGGCCGATCCCTGAAGCTTTCTTT. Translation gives CSVLPSTGPIPEAFF.

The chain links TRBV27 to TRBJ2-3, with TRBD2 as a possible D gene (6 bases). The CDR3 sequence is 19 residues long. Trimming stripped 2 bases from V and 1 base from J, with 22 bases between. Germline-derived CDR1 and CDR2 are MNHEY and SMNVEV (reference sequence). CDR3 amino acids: CASSLRDPTSFIGTDTQYF. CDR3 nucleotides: TGTGCCAGCAGTTTAAGGGACCCAACTAGCTTTATTGGCACAGATACGCAGTATTTT.

The CDR3 region is CASSLGSQFRVPANEKLFF. Here the CDR3 DNA reads TGTGCCAGCAGCTTAGGGTCACAGTTTCGCGTCCCGGCTAATGAAAAACTGTTTTTT. This chain links TRBV28 with TRBJ1-4; no reliable D call. The CDR3 runs to 19 residues. In germline, CDR1 is MDHEN, CDR2 SYDVKM. Trimming took 6 bases from V and 3 from J, leaving 26 bases between them. Variable domain in full (rest from reference TRBV28 and TRBJ1-4): DVKVTQSSRYLVKRTGEKVFLECVQDMDHENMFWYRQDPGLGLRLIYFSYDVKMKEKGDIPEGYSVSREKKERFSLILESASTNQTSMYLCASSLGSQFRVPANEKLFFGSGTQLSVL.

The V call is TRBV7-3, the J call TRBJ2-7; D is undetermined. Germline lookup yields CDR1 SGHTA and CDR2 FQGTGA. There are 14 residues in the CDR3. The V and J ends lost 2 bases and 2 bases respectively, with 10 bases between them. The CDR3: CASSLSGDTYEQYF. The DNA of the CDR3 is TGTGCCAGCAGCTTATCTGGTGATACCTACGAGCAGTACTTC.

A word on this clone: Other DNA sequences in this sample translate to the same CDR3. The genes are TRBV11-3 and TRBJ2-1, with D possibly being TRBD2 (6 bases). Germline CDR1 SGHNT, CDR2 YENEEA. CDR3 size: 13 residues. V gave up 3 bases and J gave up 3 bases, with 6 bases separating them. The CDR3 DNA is TGTGCCAGCAGCTTGCGGGGCTACAATGAGCAGTTCTTC. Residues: CASSLRGYNEQFF.

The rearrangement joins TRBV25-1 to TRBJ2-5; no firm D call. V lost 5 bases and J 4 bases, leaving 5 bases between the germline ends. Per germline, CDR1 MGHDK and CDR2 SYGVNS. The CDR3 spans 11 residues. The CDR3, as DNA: TGTGCCAGCAGTAATACAGAGACCCAGTACTTC. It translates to CASSNTETQYF.

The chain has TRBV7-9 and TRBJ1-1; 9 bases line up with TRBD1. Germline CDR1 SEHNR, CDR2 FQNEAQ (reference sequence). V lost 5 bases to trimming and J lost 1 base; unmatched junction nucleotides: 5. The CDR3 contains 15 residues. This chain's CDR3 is CASSPGQGQNTEAFF. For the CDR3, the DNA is TGTGCCAGCAGCCCGGGACAGGGACAGAACACTGAAGCTTTCTTT. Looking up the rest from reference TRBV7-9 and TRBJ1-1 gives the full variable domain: DTGVSQNPRHKITKRGQNVTFRCDPISEHNRLYWYRQTLGQGPEFLTYFQNEAQLEKSRLLSDRFSAERPKGSFSTLEIQRTEQGDSAMYLCASSPGQGQNTEAFFGQGTRLTVV.

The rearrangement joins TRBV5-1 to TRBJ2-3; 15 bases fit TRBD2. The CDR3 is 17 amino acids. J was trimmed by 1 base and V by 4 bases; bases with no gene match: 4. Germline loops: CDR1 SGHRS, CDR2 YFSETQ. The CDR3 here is CASSQGLAGGRTDTQYF. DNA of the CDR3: TGCGCCAGCAGCCAGGGACTAGCGGGAGGTCGCACAGATACGCAGTATTTT.

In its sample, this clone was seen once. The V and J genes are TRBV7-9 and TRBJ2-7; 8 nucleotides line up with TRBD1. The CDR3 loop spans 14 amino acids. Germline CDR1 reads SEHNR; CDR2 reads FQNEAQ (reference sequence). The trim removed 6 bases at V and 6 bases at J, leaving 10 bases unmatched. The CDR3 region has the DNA TGTGCCAGCAGGGCGGGGACAGGCCCCCTCGAGCAGTACTTC. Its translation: CASRAGTGPLEQYF.

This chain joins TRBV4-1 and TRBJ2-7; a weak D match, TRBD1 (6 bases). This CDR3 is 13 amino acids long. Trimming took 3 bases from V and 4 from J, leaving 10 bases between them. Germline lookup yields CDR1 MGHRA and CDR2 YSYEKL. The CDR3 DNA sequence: TGCGCCAGCAGCCAGGCGCAGGGGTACGAGCAGTACTTC. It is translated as CASSQAQGYEQYF.

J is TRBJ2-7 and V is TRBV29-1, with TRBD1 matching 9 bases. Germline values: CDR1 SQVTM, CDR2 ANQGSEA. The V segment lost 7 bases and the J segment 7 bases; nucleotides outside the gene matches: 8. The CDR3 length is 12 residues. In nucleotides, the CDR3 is TGCAGCGCCCGGACAGGGGCATTAGAGCAGTACTTC. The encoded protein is CSARTGALEQYF.

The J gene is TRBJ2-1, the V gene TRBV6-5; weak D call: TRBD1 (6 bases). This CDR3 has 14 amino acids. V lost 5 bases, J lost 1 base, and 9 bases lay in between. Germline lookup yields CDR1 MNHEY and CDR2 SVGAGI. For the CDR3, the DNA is TGTGCCAGCAGTCCGGGACAATCCTACAATGAGCAGTTCTTC. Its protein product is CASSPGQSYNEQFF.

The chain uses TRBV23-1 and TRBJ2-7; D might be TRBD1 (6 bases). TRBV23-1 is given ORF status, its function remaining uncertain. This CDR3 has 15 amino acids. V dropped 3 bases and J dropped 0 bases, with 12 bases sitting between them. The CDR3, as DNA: TGCGCCAGCAGTCAGTTAGACAGGATCTCCTACGAGCAGTACTTC. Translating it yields CASSQLDRISYEQYF.

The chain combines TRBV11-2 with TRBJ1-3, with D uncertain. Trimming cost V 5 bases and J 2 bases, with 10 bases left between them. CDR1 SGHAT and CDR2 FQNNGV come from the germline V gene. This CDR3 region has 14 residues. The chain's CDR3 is CASSAPRPGNTIYF. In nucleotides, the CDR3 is TGTGCCAGCAGCGCGCCTCGGCCTGGAAACACCATATATTTT. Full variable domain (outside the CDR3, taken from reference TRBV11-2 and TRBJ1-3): EAGVAQSPRYKIIEKRQSVAFWCNPISGHATLYWYQQILGQGPKLLIQFQNNGVVDDSQLPKDRFSAERLKGVDSTLKIQPAKLEDSAVYLCASSAPRPGNTIYFGEGSWLTVV.

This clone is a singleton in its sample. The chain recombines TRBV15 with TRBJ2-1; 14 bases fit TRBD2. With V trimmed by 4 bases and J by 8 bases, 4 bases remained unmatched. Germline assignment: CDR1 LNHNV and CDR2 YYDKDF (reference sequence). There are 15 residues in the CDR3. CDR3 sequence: CATSKGLAGEHEQFF. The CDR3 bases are TGTGCCACCAGCAAGGGACTAGCGGGAGAACATGAGCAGTTCTTC.

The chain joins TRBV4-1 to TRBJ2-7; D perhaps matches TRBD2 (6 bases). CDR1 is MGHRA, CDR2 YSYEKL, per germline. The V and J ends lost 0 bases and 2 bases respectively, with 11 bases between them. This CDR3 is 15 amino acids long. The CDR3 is CASSQDGGPTYEQYF. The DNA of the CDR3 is TGCGCCAGCAGCCAAGATGGAGGGCCTACCTACGAGCAGTACTTC.

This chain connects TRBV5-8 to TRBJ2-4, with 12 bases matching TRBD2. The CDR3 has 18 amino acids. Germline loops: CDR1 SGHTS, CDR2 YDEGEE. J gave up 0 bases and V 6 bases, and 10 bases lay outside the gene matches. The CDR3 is CASTDTSGRTLAKNIQYF. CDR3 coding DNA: TGTGCCAGCACCGACACTAGCGGGAGGACCTTAGCCAAAAACATTCAGTACTTC.

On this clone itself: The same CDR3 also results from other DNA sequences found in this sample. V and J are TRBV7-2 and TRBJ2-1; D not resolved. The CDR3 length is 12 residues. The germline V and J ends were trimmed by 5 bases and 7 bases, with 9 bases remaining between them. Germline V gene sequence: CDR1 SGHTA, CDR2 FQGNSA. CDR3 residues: CASSPTGNEQFF. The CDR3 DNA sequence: TGTGCCAGCAGCCCCACTGGGAATGAGCAGTTCTTC. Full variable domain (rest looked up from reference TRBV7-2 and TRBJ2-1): GAGVSQSPSNKVTEKGKDVELRCDPISGHTALYWYRQSLGQGLEFLIYFQGNSAPDKSGLPSDRFSAERTGGSVSTLTIQRTQQEDSAVYLCASSPTGNEQFFGPGTRLTVL.

CDR3 sequence reads: CATKDQGGTSSYNEQFF. CDR3 bases: TGTGCCACCAAGGATCAAGGGGGCACCAGCTCCTACAATGAGCAGTTCTTC. The chain is built from TRBV15 and TRBJ2-1, with 7 bases matching TRBD1. This CDR3 region has 17 residues. J lost 0 bases, V lost 7 bases, and 12 bases had no gene match. The germline V gene has CDR1 LNHNV and CDR2 YYDKDF (reference sequence). The whole variable domain, filled in from reference TRBV15 and TRBJ2-1, reads DAMVIQNPRYQVTQFGKPVTLSCSQTLNHNVMYWYQQKSSQAPKLLFHYYDKDFNNEADTPDNFQSRRPNTSFCFLDIRSPGLGDTAMYLCATKDQGGTSSYNEQFFGPGTRLTVL.

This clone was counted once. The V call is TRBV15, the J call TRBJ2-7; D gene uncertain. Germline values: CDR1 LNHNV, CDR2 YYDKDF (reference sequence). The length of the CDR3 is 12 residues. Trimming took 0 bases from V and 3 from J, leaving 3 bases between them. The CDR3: CATSRDHYEQYF. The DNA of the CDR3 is TGTGCCACCAGCAGAGACCACTACGAGCAGTACTTC. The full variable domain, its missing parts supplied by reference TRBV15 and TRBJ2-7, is DAMVIQNPRYQVTQFGKPVTLSCSQTLNHNVMYWYQQKSSQAPKLLFHYYDKDFNNEADTPDNFQSRRPNTSFCFLDIRSPGLGDTAMYLCATSRDHYEQYFGPGTRLTVT.

The CDR3 DNA is TGCGCCAGCAGCCAAGATCCAGCGGGAGCCATTGGGTTAAATGAGCAGTTCTTC. It translates to CASSQDPAGAIGLNEQFF. The chain recombines TRBV4-3 with TRBJ2-1, with 8 bases matching TRBD2. Germline values: CDR1 LGHNA, CDR2 YSLEER. V shed 0 bases, J shed 7 bases, and the junction held 14 bases outside the gene matches. The CDR3 has 18 amino acids.

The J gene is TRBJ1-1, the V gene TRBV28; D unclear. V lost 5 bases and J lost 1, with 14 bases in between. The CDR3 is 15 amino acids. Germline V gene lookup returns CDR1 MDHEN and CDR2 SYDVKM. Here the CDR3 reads CASSRTGIQNTEAFF. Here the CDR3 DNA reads TGTGCCAGCAGTCGAACCGGGATACAGAACACTGAAGCTTTCTTT.